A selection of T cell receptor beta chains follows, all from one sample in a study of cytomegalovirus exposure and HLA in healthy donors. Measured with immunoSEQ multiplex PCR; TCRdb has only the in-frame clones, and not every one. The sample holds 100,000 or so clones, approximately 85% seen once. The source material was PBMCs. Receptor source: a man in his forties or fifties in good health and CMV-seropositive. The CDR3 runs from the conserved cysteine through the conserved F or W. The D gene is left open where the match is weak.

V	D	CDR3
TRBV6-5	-	CAILDSTGNTIYF
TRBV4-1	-	CASSQGQRYEQYF
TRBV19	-	CASSTYNRYDQPQHF
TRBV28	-	CASSPGDTYEQYF
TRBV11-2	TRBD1	CASSPRTGGNTEAFF
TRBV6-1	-	CASSGSVKNIQYF
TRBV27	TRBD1	CASSYTGGAEAFF
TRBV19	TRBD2	CASSIGVVAGLNNEQFF
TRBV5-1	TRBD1	CASSSQGAANEKLFF
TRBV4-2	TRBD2	CASSQETSGRGEQFF
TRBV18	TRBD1	CASSPSTGLVGTEAFF
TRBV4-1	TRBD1	CASSQGGTGVEKLFF
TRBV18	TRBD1	CASSPTGQGRMRYNEQFF
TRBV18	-	CASSPRTARSSGNTIYF
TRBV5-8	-	CASSLEGREPYEQYF
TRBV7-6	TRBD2	CASSLLPVVAGVSEQFF
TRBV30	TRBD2	CAWSVGLADLEQFF
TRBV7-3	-	CASRQVDTDTQYF
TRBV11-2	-	CASSLDGRYYEQYF